The rows below give T cell receptor beta chains drawn from one sample of a study of vaccination effects on CD4 cells after COVID-19. Repertoires were generated with immunoSEQ multiplex PCR, while TCRdb's copy carries only in-frame clones and drops some. The sample holds 64,000 or so clones, roughly 80% seen once. The antigens of these receptors remain unknown. The sample here was CD4+ T cells from PBMCs cultured with HCoV-OC43 spike peptides, taken after COVID-19 vaccination. The origin of the receptors is a human donor who received a COVID-19 vaccine. The CDR3 runs from the conserved cysteine through the conserved F or W. Each record gives: clone size, V gene, CDR3 length, D gene, J gene, CDR3 protein. A D gene is named only where the DNA matches it firmly. Clone size is not always given. Where it is, it says once, few, many or a class for expanded clones.

few	TRBV2	13	.	TRBJ1-6	CASRRDTSVPLHF
.	TRBV30	13	.	TRBJ1-4	CAWSGQNNEKLFF
once	TRBV4-3	13	.	TRBJ2-5	CASSQALPGHRDF
.	TRBV3-1/TRBV3-2	15	.	TRBJ1-4	CASSQHPASVEKLFF
.	TRBV18	15	TRBD1	TRBJ1-5	CASSPRQGANQPQHF
.	TRBV3-1/TRBV3-2	11	.	TRBJ1-2	CASSQGSGYTF
.	TRBV7-3	14	TRBD2	TRBJ2-1	CASRTSGGSNEQFF
once	TRBV6-5	16	TRBD2	TRBJ2-2	CASSSSSGVSTGELFF
few	TRBV2	12	.	TRBJ1-2	CASSVGDYGYTF
.	TRBV27	15	.	TRBJ1-4	CASRIQGATNEKLFF
.	TRBV6-1	14	.	TRBJ1-5	CASSEERLDQPQHF
.	TRBV5-1	12	.	TRBJ2-1	CASSFNSEAQFF
few	TRBV18	15	.	TRBJ1-5	CASSLDQNSNQPQHF
.	TRBV9	14	.	TRBJ2-3	CASSPRASTDTQYF
.	TRBV7-2	15	.	TRBJ1-2	CASSLTGPPSYGYTF
.	TRBV7-2	14	TRBD1	TRBJ1-2	CASSLADRGVGYTF
.	TRBV6-5	15	.	TRBJ1-1	CASSYSAGRRTEAFF
.	TRBV4-1	15	TRBD1	TRBJ2-3	CASSQGQGDADTQYF
few	TRBV7-2	15	.	TRBJ1-5	CASSLTQDSNQPQHF
few	TRBV7-3	13	.	TRBJ2-2	CASSFKGQGELFF
.	TRBV30	14	.	TRBJ2-2	CAWKGWDNTGELFF
.	TRBV24-1	11	.	TRBJ2-1	CATSALHEQFF
.	TRBV5-4	16	TRBD2	TRBJ2-5	CASRPLAGGPVETQYF
.	TRBV7-3	14	TRBD2	TRBJ2-1	CASSLAGAYNEQFF
.	TRBV4-3	14	.	TRBJ2-2	CASSQQGGSGELFF
.	TRBV30	11	.	TRBJ2-2	CAWSKQAELFF
.	TRBV2	14	.	TRBJ1-6	CASSDVYGDSPLHF
few	TRBV5-1	14	.	TRBJ2-3	CASSLDGRSDTQYF